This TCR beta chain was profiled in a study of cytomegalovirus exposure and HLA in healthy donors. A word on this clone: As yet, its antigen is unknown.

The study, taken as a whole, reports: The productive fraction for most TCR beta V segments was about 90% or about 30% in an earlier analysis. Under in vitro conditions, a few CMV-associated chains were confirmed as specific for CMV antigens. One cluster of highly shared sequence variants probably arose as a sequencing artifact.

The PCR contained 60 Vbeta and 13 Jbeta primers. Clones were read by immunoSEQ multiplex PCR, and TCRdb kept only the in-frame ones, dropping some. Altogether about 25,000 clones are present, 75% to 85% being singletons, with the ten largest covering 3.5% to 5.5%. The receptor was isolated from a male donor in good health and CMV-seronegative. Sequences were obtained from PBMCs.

The CDR3 reads CARSLEGLAGVNEQFF. CDR3 bases: TGTGCCAGAAGCTTGGAAGGGCTAGCGGGAGTCAATGAGCAGTTCTTC. This sequence joins TRBV5-3 and TRBJ2-1; 10 bases map to TRBD2. TRBV5-3 is recorded as an ORF, its role being uncertain. The CDR3 runs to 16 residues. The ends lost 0 bases at V and 6 bases at J; junction bases unmatched: 6.